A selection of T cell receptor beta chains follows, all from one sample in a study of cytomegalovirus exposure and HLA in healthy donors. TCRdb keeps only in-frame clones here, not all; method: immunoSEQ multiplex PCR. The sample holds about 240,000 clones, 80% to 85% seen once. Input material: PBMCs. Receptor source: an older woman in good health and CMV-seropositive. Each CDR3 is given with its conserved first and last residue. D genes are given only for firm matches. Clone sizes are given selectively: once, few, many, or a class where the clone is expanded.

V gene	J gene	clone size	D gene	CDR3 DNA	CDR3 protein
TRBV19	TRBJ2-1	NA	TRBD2	TGTGCCAGTAGTATGGGGACTAATGAGATCTTC	CASSMGTNEIF
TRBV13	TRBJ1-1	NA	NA	TGTGCCAGCAGCGGTCAAGGGGGGGCTGAAGCTTTCTTT	CASSGQGGAEAFF
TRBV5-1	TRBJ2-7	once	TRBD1	TGCGCCAGCAGCCACCGGGACAGGGGAATCGGCGAGCAGTACTTC	CASSHRDRGIGEQYF
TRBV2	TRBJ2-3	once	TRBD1	TGTGCCAGCAGGGAGACAGGGTTTTTTAGGGACACAGATACGCAGTATTTT	CASRETGFFRDTDTQYF
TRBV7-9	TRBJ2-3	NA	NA	TGTGCCAGCAGGGCCCCGGGACTCCTCACAGATACGCAGTATTTT	CASRAPGLLTDTQYF
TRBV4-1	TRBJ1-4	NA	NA	TGCGCCAGCCGGGAGCCGCTTAATGAAAAACTGTTTTTT	CASREPLNEKLFF
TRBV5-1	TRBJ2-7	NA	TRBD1	TGCGCCAGCAGCGCAGGGGGCGCAACCTACGAGCAGTACTTC	CASSAGGATYEQYF
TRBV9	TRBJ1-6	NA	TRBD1	TGTGCCAGCAGCGCCGAACAGGGGGCACGGGAATCACCCCTCCACTTT	CASSAEQGARESPLHF
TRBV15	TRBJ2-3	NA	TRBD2	TGTGCCACCAGCAGAGATGCAGCGGGAGATTCAGATACGCAGTATTTT	CATSRDAAGDSDTQYF
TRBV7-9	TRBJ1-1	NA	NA	TGTGCCAGCAGCGCGGGGTGGACTGAAGCTTTCTTT	CASSAGWTEAFF
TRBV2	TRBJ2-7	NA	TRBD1	TGTGCCAGCATGAGGGACAGGGGCCCCTACGAGCAGTACTTC	CASMRDRGPYEQYF
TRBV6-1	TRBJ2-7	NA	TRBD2	TGTGCCAGCAGTGAAGCTCTGGGACTAGCCCACGAGCAGTACTTC	CASSEALGLAHEQYF
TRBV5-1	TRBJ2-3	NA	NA	TGCGCCAGCAGCTTTCAGGGTGTCCGCACAGATACGCAGTATTTT	CASSFQGVRTDTQYF
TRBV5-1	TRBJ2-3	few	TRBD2	TGCGCCAGCAGCCCCATAGCGGGCCTCAGCACAGATACGCAGTATTTT	CASSPIAGLSTDTQYF
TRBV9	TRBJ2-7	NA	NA	TGTGCCAGCAGCGGACAGGAAAACTCCTACGAGCAGTACTTC	CASSGQENSYEQYF
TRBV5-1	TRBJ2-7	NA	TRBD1	TGCGCCAGCAGCCCGGGACAGGGCCGTTACGAGCAGTACTTC	CASSPGQGRYEQYF
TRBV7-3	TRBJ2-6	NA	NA	TGTGCCAGCTCTGCGTCTGGGGCCAACGTCCTGACTTTC	CASSASGANVLTF